The T cell receptor beta chain described here comes from a study of shared clonotypes between healthy human individuals. Study-wide results and caveats: In four donors, around 4.8% of naive CD4 clonotypes appeared in common.

This clone was recorded only once. The antigen is not known. There are 15 residues in the CDR3. Deletions cut 0 bases from V and 6 bases from J, with 15 bases between. CDR1 is SGDLS, CDR2 YYNGEE, per germline. Libraries were prepared by immunoSEQ multiplex PCR; TCRdb keeps only in-frame clonotypes and omits some of them. The table has fewer than 3 million clones, 85% to 95% seen once; the top ten hold approximately 0.41%. The origin of this receptor is a young man in good health. Some clones in this sample may be carry-over from other donors' samples. Specimen: naive CD4+ T cells from PBMCs. Subset reported: CD45RA+ positively selected. V and J are TRBV9 and TRBJ2-5, with D perhaps matching TRBD1 or TRBD2 (6 bases each). This CDR3 is CASSVDGGEEKTQYF. CDR3 coding DNA: TGTGCCAGCAGCGTAGACGGGGGCGAGGAAAAGACCCAGTACTTC.